This is a list of T cell receptor beta chains from one sample in a study of technical replicates of blood from a few donors. The table came from immunoSEQ multiplex PCR; TCRdb's copy has only in-frame clones and leaves some out. The data show under 90,000 clones, just over 95% seen once. The specimen was T cells isolated from PBMCs. These receptors originate from a human donor in good health. Each CDR3 is given without its conserved first and last residue.

>TRBV19|TRBJ2-1
ASEGGNEQF
>TRBV9|TRBJ2-3
ASTVEVRGGTDTQY
>TRBV5-6|TRBJ1-2
ASSSQEAYGYT
>TRBV4-1|TRBJ2-1
ASSQRGGDGQF
>TRBV27|TRBJ1-5
ASSSGDSNQPQH
>TRBV7-9|TRBJ1-2
ASSPRGYGYT
>TRBV29-1|TRBJ2-1
SGPGQGYNEQF
>TRBV21-1|TRBJ2-1
ASSRKDSSYNEQF
>TRBV7-9|TRBJ2-7
ASSLSGRGYEQY
>TRBV7-2|TRBJ2-1
ASSATGGTSYNEQF
>TRBV6-6|TRBJ1-2
ASSYRDGYT
>TRBV4-1|TRBJ2-1
ASSQVGQRTYNEQF
>TRBV18|TRBJ1-1
ASSSDRETEAF
>TRBV5-1|TRBJ2-7
ASSFDTYEQY
>TRBV2|TRBJ2-1
ASSGIGLAAYNEQF
>TRBV28|TRBJ2-7
ASKQGPYEQY
>TRBV15|TRBJ2-7
ATSRDRGHNYEQY
>TRBV5-1|TRBJ1-4
ASSSGSGTQATNEKLF
>TRBV7-8|TRBJ1-1
ASSTTGTGNTEAF
>TRBV29-1|TRBJ2-4
SVDGEGDKNIQY
>TRBV2|TRBJ2-3
ASSGRERGDTQY
>TRBV6-4|TRBJ2-2
ASSGHGGPDTGELF
>TRBV6-5|TRBJ1-4
ASSVLADEKLF
>TRBV18|TRBJ1-1
ASSPSGNTEAF
>TRBV2|TRBJ2-3
ASRSTGLLFTDTQY
>TRBV4-1|TRBJ1-1
ASSRGQLTNTEAF